Described below is a single TCR beta chain sequence and its context. Its antigen remains unidentified. No qualities accompany the bases; no much larger clone lies one base away. The CDR3 covers 15 residues, taking in both the cysteine and the phenylalanine. Kept here is only the CDR3 DNA, which spans 45 bases and is read in frame from base 1. Deletion took 3 bases off V and 2 bases off J, with a span of 11 bases between the germline ends. CDR1 and CDR2 are read off the germline V gene as SNHLY and FYNNEI. The library was obtained by the immunoSEQ multiplex PCR assay. In its TCRdb copy, this immuneACCESS table keeps in-frame sequences only and misses some clones. Where compared with another copy, unresolved V genes explain less than half of these, and the others have no known cause. A total of fewer than 200,000 clones appear in this sample, over 85% of them only once. The top ten hold approximately 4% of the sample.

The data belong to a study of control samples from healthy donors and cancer patients (dated by TCRdb to between 2020 and 2021). Sequencing used blood. This receptor chain uses TRBV2 and TRBJ1-5; too little of a D gene remains to name it. This sequence originates from a woman aged 60-75 years in good health. DNA sequence: TGTGCCAGCAGTGACACCGTGGCGGGCAATCAGCCCCAGCATTTT. Its translation is CASSDTVAGNQPQHF.